These 10 T cell receptor beta chains were sequenced from one sample in a study of PD-L1 blockade in urothelial cancer. Repertoires were generated with immunoSEQ multiplex PCR, while TCRdb's copy carries only in-frame clones and drops some. Of about 74,000 clones in the sample, about 85% were seen once. The sample consisted of PBMCs, taken around atezolizumab (anti-PD-L1) treatment. These receptors all come from a man between 65 and 85 years old with urothelial cancer.

In its sample, this clone was seen once. This chain links TRBV2 with TRBJ2-2, with TRBD2 matching over 9 bases. Losses at the gene ends were 8 bases for V and 1 base for J; bases not matched to a gene: 8. The V gene's germline CDR1 is SNHLY and CDR2 FYNNEI. The CDR3 is 16 amino acids. The CDR3 sequence: CASRVLAGLNTGELFF. The CDR3 DNA follows: TGTGCCAGCCGCGTTCTAGCGGGGTTGAACACCGGGGAGCTGTTTTTT.

The chain combines TRBV6-1 with TRBJ2-6, with no clear D. Germline lookup yields CDR1 MNHNS and CDR2 SASEGT. Trimming took off 6 bases at V and 1 base at J, with 4 bases between the two ends. This CDR3 spans 13 amino acids. The CDR3 loop is CASRRSGANVLTF. CDR3 sequence (DNA): TGTGCCAGCAGGCGATCTGGGGCCAACGTCCTGACTTTC.

The rearrangement joins TRBV5-4 to TRBJ2-5, with TRBD1 matching 8 bases. This CDR3 contains 16 residues. The V gene's germline CDR1 is SGHNT and CDR2 YYREEE (reference sequence). J was trimmed by 2 bases and V by 6 bases; bases with no gene match: 12. The CDR3 coding sequence is TGTGCCAGCAACAATCCCGGGACAGGATCACAAGAGACCCAGTACTTC. Translated, it gives CASNNPGTGSQETQYF.

This clone has a handful of counts. The chain recombines TRBV11-2 with TRBJ1-1; D is undetermined. The CDR3 is made up of 16 amino acids. V lost 2 bases and J lost 0, with 13 bases in between. The V gene's germline CDR1 is SGHAT and CDR2 FQNNGV. The DNA for the CDR3 is TGTGCCAGCAGCTTAAGATTTGGAACAGTGAACACTGAAGCTTTCTTT. Residues: CASSLRFGTVNTEAFF.

The chain employs TRBV19 and TRBJ2-6, with a weak D call TRBD2 (6 bases). CDR3 length equals 14 residues. The germline gives CDR1 LNHDA, CDR2 SQIVND (reference sequence). V lost 11 bases, J lost 4 bases, and 15 bases lay in between. Written as DNA, the CDR3 is TGTGCCGTGGGCGCGGGGTGGGGGGCCAACGTCCTGACTTTC. As protein: CAVGAGWGANVLTF.

This clone came up once. This rearrangement joins TRBV27 to TRBJ1-5, with D possibly being TRBD1 (5 bases). V gave up 3 bases and J gave up 5 bases, with 8 bases separating them. Germline CDR1 and CDR2: MNHEY and SMNVEV (reference sequence). The CDR3 extends over 13 amino acids. CDR3 in amino acids: CASSLTRDQPQHF. Written as DNA, the CDR3 is TGTGCCAGCAGTTTGACCAGGGATCAGCCCCAGCATTTT.

The chain carries TRBV28 and TRBJ2-7; TRBD1 aligns across 9 bases. Germline trimming cut 7 bases from V and 3 bases from J; bases unmatched to any gene: 10. This CDR3 comprises 15 residues. Germline V gives CDR1 MDHEN, CDR2 SYDVKM. CDR3: CASTAPGQGIYEQYF. The CDR3 region has the DNA TGTGCCAGCACCGCCCCGGGACAGGGAATCTACGAGCAGTACTTC.

The chain links TRBV27 to TRBJ2-2; TRBD2 is a possible D gene (6 bases). The CDR3 sequence is 17 residues long. Trimming removed 3 bases from V and 0 bases from J, with 14 bases in between. Germline V gene data show CDR1 as MNHEY and CDR2 as SMNVEV (reference sequence). The CDR3 sequence is CASSFVGDFSNTGELFF. The CDR3 DNA is TGTGCCAGCAGTTTCGTGGGGGACTTCTCGAACACCGGGGAGCTGTTTTTT.

The chain is built from TRBV14 and TRBJ1-2; a possible D gene is TRBD1 (6 bases). V lost 4 bases to trimming and J lost 5 bases, with 17 bases between them. Germline CDR1 reads SGHDN; CDR2 reads FVKESK. This CDR3 contains 15 residues. CDR3: CASSRATGPLYGYTF. The DNA for the CDR3 is TGTGCCAGCAGCCGAGCAACAGGGCCCCTATATGGCTACACCTTC. Variable domain in full (rest from reference TRBV14 and TRBJ1-2): EAGVTQFPSHSVIEKGQTVTLRCDPISGHDNLYWYRRVMGKEIKFLLHFVKESKQDESGMPNNRFLAERTGGTYSTLKVQPAELEDSGVYFCASSRATGPLYGYTFGSGTRLTVV.

The chain combines TRBV9 with TRBJ1-2, with TRBD1 identical over 7 bases. The germline V gene encodes CDR1 SGDLS and CDR2 YYNGEE. V lost 0 bases to trimming and J lost 2 bases; unmatched junction nucleotides: 7. The CDR3 spans 16 residues. The CDR3 sequence is CASSVGGQQGNYGYTF. CDR3 sequence (DNA): TGTGCCAGCAGCGTAGGGGGACAGCAGGGGAACTATGGCTACACCTTC.